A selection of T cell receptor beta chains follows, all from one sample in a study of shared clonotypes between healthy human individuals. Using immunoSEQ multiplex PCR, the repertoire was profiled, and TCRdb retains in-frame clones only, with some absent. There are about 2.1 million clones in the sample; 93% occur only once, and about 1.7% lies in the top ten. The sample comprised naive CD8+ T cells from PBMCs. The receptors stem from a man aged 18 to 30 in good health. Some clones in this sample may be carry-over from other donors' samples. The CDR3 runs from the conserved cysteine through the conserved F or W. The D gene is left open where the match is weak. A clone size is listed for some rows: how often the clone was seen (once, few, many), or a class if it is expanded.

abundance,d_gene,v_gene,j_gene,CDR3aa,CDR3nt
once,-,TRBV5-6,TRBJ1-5,CASSKGLPEDSNQPQHF,TGTGCCAGCAGCAAGGGCCTACCCGAGGATAGCAATCAGCCCCAGCATTTT
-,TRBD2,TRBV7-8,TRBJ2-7,CASNTREGSSYEQYF,TGTGCCAGCAACACGCGGGAGGGGAGCTCCTACGAGCAGTACTTC
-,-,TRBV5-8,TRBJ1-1,CASSFDLLGNTEAFF,TGTGCCAGCAGCTTTGACCTACTGGGGAACACTGAAGCTTTCTTT
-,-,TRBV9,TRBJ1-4,CASSAHGATNEKLFF,TGTGCCAGCAGCGCGCACGGGGCAACTAATGAAAAACTGTTTTTT
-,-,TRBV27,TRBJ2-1,CASSLDTYNEQFF,TGTGCCAGCAGTTTGGATACCTACAATGAGCAGTTCTTC
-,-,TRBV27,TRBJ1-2,CASKIGVGYGYTF,TGTGCCAGCAAGATCGGGGTAGGCTATGGCTACACCTTC
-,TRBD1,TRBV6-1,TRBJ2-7,CASSEEPGGAGYEQYF,TGTGCCAGCAGTGAAGAACCAGGGGGCGCGGGCTACGAGCAGTACTTC
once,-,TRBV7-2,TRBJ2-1,CASSASGNEQFF,TGTGCCAGCAGCGCCTCGGGGAATGAGCAGTTCTTC
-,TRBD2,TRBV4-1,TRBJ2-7,CASSQEKASGGSRYF,TGCGCCAGCAGCCAAGAGAAGGCTAGCGGGGGATCCCGGTACTTC
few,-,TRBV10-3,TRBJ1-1,CAIADPPMTDNTEAFF,TGTGCCATCGCAGACCCCCCTATGACAGACAACACTGAAGCTTTCTTT
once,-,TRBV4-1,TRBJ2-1,CASSQVIRPTYNEQFF,TGCGCCAGCAGCCAAGTTATAAGGCCCACCTACAATGAGCAGTTCTTC
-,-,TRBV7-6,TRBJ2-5,CASSFGGTQYF,TGTGCCAGCAGCTTTGGAGGGACCCAGTACTTC
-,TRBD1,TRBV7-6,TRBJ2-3,CASSYGQGTSTDTQYF,TGTGCCAGCAGCTATGGACAGGGAACTAGCACAGATACGCAGTATTTT
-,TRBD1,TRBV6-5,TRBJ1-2,CASSYSTGTGGYTF,TGTGCCAGCAGTTACTCCACCGGGACAGGGGGTTACACCTTC
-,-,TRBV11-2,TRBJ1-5,CASSQGGNQPQHF,TGTGCCAGCAGCCAGGGCGGCAATCAGCCCCAGCATTTT
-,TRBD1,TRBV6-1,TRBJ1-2,CASSADRAHYGYTF,TGTGCCAGCAGCGCTGACAGGGCACACTATGGCTACACCTTC
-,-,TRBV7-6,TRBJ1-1,CASSLGPLGEAFF,TGTGCCAGCAGCTTAGGACCTTTGGGGGAAGCTTTCTTT
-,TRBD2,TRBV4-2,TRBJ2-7,CASSQGLRSGGPYEQYF,TGTGCCAGCAGCCAAGGCCTCAGGTCGGGAGGTCCCTACGAGCAGTACTTC
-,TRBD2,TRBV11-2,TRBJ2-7,CASSLVVGLAGNEQYF,TGTGCCAGCAGCTTAGTCGTTGGACTAGCGGGAAACGAGCAGTACTTC
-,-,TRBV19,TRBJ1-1,CASSIVNTEAFF,TGTGCCAGTAGTATCGTAAACACTGAAGCTTTCTTT
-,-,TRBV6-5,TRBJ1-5,CASSSGSNQPQHF,TGTGCCAGCAGTTCCGGTAGTAATCAGCCCCAGCATTTT
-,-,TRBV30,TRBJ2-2,CAIEWTGELFF,TGTGCCATTGAATGGACCGGGGAGCTGTTTTTT
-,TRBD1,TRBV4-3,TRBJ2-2,CASGTATGELFF,TGCGCCAGTGGGACAGCCACCGGGGAGCTGTTTTTT
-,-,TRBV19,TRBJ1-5,CASSNSWSNQPQHF,TGTGCCAGTAGTAACAGTTGGAGCAATCAGCCCCAGCATTTT
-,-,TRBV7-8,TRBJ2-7,CASSLVPRTLGEQYF,TGTGCCAGCAGCTTAGTCCCTAGGACCCTGGGCGAGCAGTACTTC
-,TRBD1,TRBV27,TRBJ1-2,CASSLGTGSYGYTF,TGTGCCAGCAGTTTGGGGACAGGGTCATATGGCTACACCTTC
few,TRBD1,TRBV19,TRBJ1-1,CASRPDRGTEAFF,TGTGCCAGTAGACCTGACAGGGGCACTGAAGCTTTCTTT
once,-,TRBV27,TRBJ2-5,CASSLIPGTEETQYF,TGTGCCAGCAGTCTTATCCCCGGGACCGAAGAGACCCAGTACTTC
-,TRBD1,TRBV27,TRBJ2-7,CASSPGWTGSYEQYF,TGTGCCAGCAGTCCAGGGTGGACAGGCAGCTACGAGCAGTACTTC
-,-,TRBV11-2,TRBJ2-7,CASSLALATPRPYEQYF,TGTGCCAGCAGCTTAGCGTTGGCGACCCCGAGACCCTACGAGCAGTACTTC
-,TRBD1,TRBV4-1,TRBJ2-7,CASSPRTGDWEQYF,TGCGCCAGCAGCCCCCGGACAGGGGATTGGGAGCAGTACTTC
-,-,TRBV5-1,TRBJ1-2,CASSSGTNYGYTF,TGCGCCAGCAGTTCCGGGACAAACTATGGCTACACCTTC
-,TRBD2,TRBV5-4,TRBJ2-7,CASSPKLAETYEQYF,TGTGCCAGCAGCCCGAAACTAGCGGAAACCTACGAGCAGTACTTC
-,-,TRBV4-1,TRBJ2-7,CASSQVFPSPPHEQYF,TGCGCCAGCAGCCAAGTGTTTCCTAGCCCTCCCCACGAGCAGTACTTC
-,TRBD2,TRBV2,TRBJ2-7,CASRAGLAYEQYF,TGTGCCAGCAGAGCGGGACTAGCCTACGAGCAGTACTTC
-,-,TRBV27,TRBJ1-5,CASSLTVINQPQHF,TGTGCCAGCAGTTTGACGGTAATCAATCAGCCCCAGCATTTT
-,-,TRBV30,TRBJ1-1,CAWSAGWNTEAFF,TGTGCCTGGAGTGCGGGATGGAACACTGAAGCTTTCTTT
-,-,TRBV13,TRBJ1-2,CASSSREVRADYGYTF,TGTGCCAGCAGCAGCAGGGAGGTCCGAGCGGACTATGGCTACACCTTC
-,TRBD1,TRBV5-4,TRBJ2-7,CASSLGQGAIYEQYF,TGTGCCAGCAGCTTGGGACAGGGGGCAATCTACGAGCAGTACTTC
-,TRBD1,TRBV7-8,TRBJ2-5,CASSILRGQQETQYF,TGTGCCAGCAGCATCCTTAGGGGACAGCAAGAGACCCAGTACTTC
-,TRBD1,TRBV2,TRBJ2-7,CASVGDRNYEQYF,TGTGCCAGCGTTGGGGACAGAAACTACGAGCAGTACTTC
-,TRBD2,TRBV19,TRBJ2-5,CASSATSALKTQYF,TGTGCCAGTAGTGCGACTAGCGCATTAAAGACCCAGTACTTC
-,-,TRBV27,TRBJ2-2,CASSLRGAGELFF,TGTGCCAGCAGTCTGCGTGGGGCCGGGGAGCTGTTTTTT
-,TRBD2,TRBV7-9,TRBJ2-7,CASSSSSGRASSYEQYF,TGTGCCAGCAGCTCCTCTAGCGGGAGGGCTTCGTCCTACGAGCAGTACTTC
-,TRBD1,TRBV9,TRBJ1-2,CASSGRDRGLGGYTF,TGTGCCAGCAGTGGCCGGGACAGGGGATTGGGTGGCTACACCTTC
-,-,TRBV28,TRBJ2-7,CASSLYDRTYYEQYF,TGTGCCAGCAGTTTATACGACAGGACATACTACGAGCAGTACTTC